This is a list of T cell receptor beta chains from one sample in a study of blood T cells in healthy people across ages. Each CDR3 protein is one row after TCRdb ran MiXCR on the 5' RACE reads. The table shows roughly 860,000 distinct CDR3 sequences, with around 62% occurring only once. Sequences were obtained from blood. These receptors originate from a man aged 25 to 45 in good health. CDR3s include the opening cysteine and the closing phenylalanine or tryptophan. Each record gives: J gene, clone size, D gene, V gene, CDR3 DNA, CDR3 protein. The D gene is left open where the match is weak. Only part of the rows carry a size: once, few, many, or a class if the clone is expanded.

TRBJ2-2	.	.	TRBV25-1	TGTGCCAGCAGTGAATTCCCCACCGGGGAGCTGTTTTTT	CASSEFPTGELFF
TRBJ2-3	.	.	TRBV20-1	TGCAGTGCTAATTTAGATACGCAGTATTTT	CSANLDTQYF
TRBJ2-3	.	TRBD2	TRBV5-5	TGTGCCAGCAGCGGCGGGGGGGGATCCCTCCGCACAGATACGCAGTATTTT	CASSGGGGSLRTDTQYF
TRBJ1-2	.	.	TRBV15	TGTGCCACCAGCAGAGAGCCGCTCGGGATAACTAACTATGGCTACACCTTC	CATSREPLGITNYGYTF
TRBJ1-2	.	.	TRBV7-2	TGTGCCAGCAGCTTAGCAGGAGCCCACCGGTACACCTTC	CASSLAGAHRYTF
TRBJ2-1	.	TRBD1	TRBV5-1	TGCGCCAGCAGCTTGGGGGACAGAGGCAATGAGCAGTTCTTC	CASSLGDRGNEQFF
TRBJ1-2	few	.	TRBV29-1	TGCAGCGTTGAAAAGAGACTAACTAACTATGGCTACACCTTC	CSVEKRLTNYGYTF
TRBJ2-2	.	TRBD1	TRBV10-3	TGTGCCACCTGCGAGACAGGGATCCGCACCGGGGAGCTGTTTTTT	CATCETGIRTGELFF
TRBJ1-2	.	.	TRBV20-1	TGCAGTGCTTCAAAGGGAACAGGGCCCTATGGCTACACCTTC	CSASKGTGPYGYTF
TRBJ1-2	.	TRBD1	TRBV7-2	TGTGCCAGCAGGAAAGGGGACAGGGTTAACTATGGCTACACCTTC	CASRKGDRVNYGYTF
TRBJ2-5	.	.	TRBV25-1	TGTGCCAGCAGTGAATTTCAGGGGACCCAAGAGACCCAGTACTTC	CASSEFQGTQETQYF
TRBJ2-5	.	TRBD2	TRBV29-1	TGCAGCATTGAGCCTAGCGGGTACCAAGAGACCCAGTACTTC	CSIEPSGYQETQYF
TRBJ2-3	.	.	TRBV6-2/TRBV6-3	TGTGCCAGCAGTTACGCCACGGAATACACAGATACGCAGTATTTT	CASSYATEYTDTQYF
TRBJ1-1	once	.	TRBV4-1	TGCGCCAGCAGCCAAGATTTGGGCAGGTTAAACACTGAAGCTTTCTTT	CASSQDLGRLNTEAFF
TRBJ2-7	few	.	TRBV30	TGTGCCTGGGGACCTACAGGCTACGAGCAGTACTTC	CAWGPTGYEQYF
TRBJ2-3	.	.	TRBV20-1	TGTAGTGCTAGAGCCCAAGCTGCAGATACGCAGTATTTT	CSARAQAADTQYF
TRBJ1-1	.	.	TRBV29-1	TGCAGCGTTGAAATTGAGATAGGGACTGAAGCTTTCTTT	CSVEIEIGTEAFF
TRBJ2-2	.	TRBD2	TRBV7-2	TGTGCCAGCAGCTTTAGCGGGGTCACCGGGGAGCTGTTTTTT	CASSFSGVTGELFF
TRBJ1-1	.	.	TRBV12-3/TRBV12-4	TGTGCCAGCAGGGTGGCTCTTAACACTGAAGCTTTCTTT	CASRVALNTEAFF
TRBJ2-5	.	.	TRBV7-9	TGTGCCAGCAGCTCGCGTAGAGGGGGGTTGTTCGACCAAGAGACCCAGTACTTC	CASSSRRGGLFDQETQYF
TRBJ1-2	.	.	TRBV27	TGTGCCAGCAGTCCCAATGTCAGGGGATTGGGTGGCTACACCTTC	CASSPNVRGLGGYTF
TRBJ2-1	.	.	TRBV2	TGTGCCAGCAGTGAAGCCTCCCTTGGGGCAGATGAGCAGTTCTTC	CASSEASLGADEQFF
TRBJ2-1	few	.	TRBV2	TGTGCCAGCCCTGCCGGGGGTCTCCCGTCCCGCAATGAGCAGTTCTTC	CASPAGGLPSRNEQFF
TRBJ1-4	once	.	TRBV4-1	TGCGCCAGCAGCCAACAGCGGCGTGTGGAAAAACTGTTTTTT	CASSQQRRVEKLFF
TRBJ2-7	.	.	TRBV7-8	TGTGCCAGCAGCCACTCGGCGAGAACCTACAATGAGCAGTACTTC	CASSHSARTYNEQYF
TRBJ2-7	.	.	TRBV2	TGTGCCAGCAGGGGGACCGACTCGAGCTACGAGCAGTACTTC	CASRGTDSSYEQYF
TRBJ2-7	few	TRBD1	TRBV9	TGTGCCAGCAGCGTTGGGACAGGGCGTTCCTACGAGCAGTACTTC	CASSVGTGRSYEQYF
TRBJ2-7	.	.	TRBV6-5	TGTGCCAGCAGTTCCCTAGGACAGCCCGCACCAGAACCTTACGAGCAGTACTTC	CASSSLGQPAPEPYEQYF
TRBJ1-2	.	.	TRBV18	TGTGCCAGCTCACCGGGGGACCCGCTCTCCTATGGCTACACCTTC	CASSPGDPLSYGYTF
TRBJ2-3	.	.	TRBV27	TGTGCCAGCAACCGGTATAGCACAGATACGCAGTATTTT	CASNRYSTDTQYF
TRBJ2-1	once	TRBD2	TRBV20-1	TGCAGTGCTAGAGATGCCTATAGCGGGGGGGCCCATGAGCAGTTCTTC	CSARDAYSGGAHEQFF
TRBJ1-2	once	TRBD1	TRBV13	TGTGCCAGCAGCTTAAGAGGGGGACAGGAGAACTATGGCTACACCTTC	CASSLRGGQENYGYTF
TRBJ2-7	few	.	TRBV6-1	TGTGCCAGCAGTGAAATTGGGGAGAGCTCCTACGAGCAGTACTTC	CASSEIGESSYEQYF
TRBJ2-7	.	.	TRBV18	TGTGCCAGCTCAATAAAGCCGTCCAGGGCTAGCCGAAAAGAGACCCTGTACTTC	CASSIKPSRASRKETLYF
TRBJ2-3	.	TRBD2	TRBV5-4	TGTGCCAGCAGCTCTCCAACTAGCGGGGTCGGTACGCAGTATTTT	CASSSPTSGVGTQYF
TRBJ2-1	.	.	TRBV29-1	TGCAGCGTTGACTGGGGAGGTAATGAGCAGTTCTTC	CSVDWGGNEQFF
TRBJ2-3	.	TRBD2	TRBV6-6	TGTGCCAGCAGCCACCCGACTAGCGGGGACACAGATACGCAGTATTTT	CASSHPTSGDTDTQYF
TRBJ2-3	.	TRBD2	TRBV20-1	TGCAGTGCCACGACTAGCGCTTCCACAGATACGCAGTATTTT	CSATTSASTDTQYF
TRBJ1-5	.	.	TRBV27	TGTGCCAGCAGTTTAGGGCGATTCAATCAGCCCCAGCATTTT	CASSLGRFNQPQHF
TRBJ2-1	.	.	TRBV2	TGTGCCAGCAGTGAATTGGCGGGGGCGTACAATGAGCAGTTCTTC	CASSELAGAYNEQFF
TRBJ2-3	few	.	TRBV12-3/TRBV12-4	TGTGCCAGCAGCTACCGAGGTACGCAGTATTTT	CASSYRGTQYF
TRBJ2-7	few	.	TRBV7-6	TGTGCCAGCACCCAAGGAAGGGGAACCTACGAGCAGTACTTC	CASTQGRGTYEQYF
TRBJ2-1	many	.	TRBV11-1	TGTGCCAGCAGCCCCCGAGTGAAGCGTAGCTCCTACAATGAGCAGTTCTTC	CASSPRVKRSSYNEQFF
TRBJ2-5	.	TRBD2	TRBV12-3/TRBV12-4	TGTGCCAGCAGTTTAGTTACGGGGGGGTCAGAGACCCAGTACTTC	CASSLVTGGSETQYF